The following is a T cell receptor beta chain sequence with its context. The antigen is undetermined. This specimen comes from a study of cytomegalovirus exposure and HLA in healthy donors. Overall study findings and caveats: Presence/absence analyses supposed approximately even sequencing depth among donors. In a later analysis, donors in an Asian-associated ancestry cluster reportedly had fewer N-insertions in productive TCRs than the cohort mean.

This CDR3 is built from 16 residues. V gave up 4 bases and J gave up 1 base, with 15 bases separating them. Per the germline V gene, CDR1 is MGHDK and CDR2 is SYGVNS. Primers included in the PCR were 60 Vbeta and 13 Jbeta primers. Produced via immunoSEQ multiplex PCR; TCRdb's table is partial and in-frame only. The sample yields nearly 300,000 clones, more than 80% seen once. The V gene is TRBV25-1, the J gene TRBJ2-3; TRBD1 is a possible D gene (6 bases). This clonotype originated in a man aged 40-49 years in good health and CMV-seropositive. Material for sequencing was PBMCs. CDR3 coding DNA: TGTGCCAGCAGTGCCCTCCGGGACATCGGCACAGATACGCAGTATTTT. Translation gives CASSALRDIGTDTQYF. Filled out from reference TRBV25-1 and TRBJ2-3, the complete variable domain reads EADIYQTPRYLVIGTGKKITLECSQTMGHDKMYWYQQDPGMELHLIHYSYGVNSTEKGDLSSESTVSRIRTEHFPLTLESARPSHTSQYLCASSALRDIGTDTQYFGPGTRLTVL.